The 18 T cell receptor beta chains below were found in one sample sequenced in a study of blood T cell repertoires in COVID-19. Method: immunoSEQ multiplex PCR; TCRdb's copy keeps in-frame clones and lacks some. Found here are 120,000 or so clones, roughly 69% of them singletons; the top ten hold approximately 2.3%. The sequenced sample was peripheral blood. These receptors were taken from a woman in her seventies with acute or convalescent COVID-19.

This clone turned up a few times. The rearrangement joins TRBV6-2 or TRBV6-3 to TRBJ2-1; TRBD2 matches 7 bases. There are 16 residues in the CDR3. V lost 6 bases, J lost 0 bases, and 8 bases stayed unmatched. Germline CDR1 reads MNHEY; CDR2 reads SVGEGT. The CDR3 loop reads CASSQTAGSSYNEQFF. DNA for the CDR3: TGTGCCAGCAGCCAAACAGCGGGAAGCTCCTACAATGAGCAGTTCTTC.

Concerning this clone itself: A read error may produce the germline difference seen at one junction end. The V gene is TRBV7-7, the J gene TRBJ2-2; 8 bases are a match to TRBD2. Germline CDR1 is SSHAT and CDR2 is FNYEAQ (reference sequence). The CDR3 is made up of 16 amino acids. The CDR3, as DNA: TGTGCCAGCAGCCCCGGGGGGGGCGCGAATACCGGGGAGCTGTTTTTT. This gives the protein CASSPGGGANTGELFF.

The V and J genes are TRBV2 and TRBJ2-2; TRBD1 matches 9 bases. Germline CDR1 SNHLY, CDR2 FYNNEI. The CDR3 loop spans 17 amino acids. Unmatched junction bases numbered 8, after V lost 6 bases and J lost 0 bases. CDR3 sequence (DNA): TGTGCCAGCAGCGTCCCGGGACAGGGACCGAACACCGGGGAGCTGTTTTTT. Encoded protein: CASSVPGQGPNTGELFF.

V is TRBV5-8 and J is TRBJ2-3; D might be TRBD2 (6 bases). V lost 3 bases and J lost 5, with 16 bases in between. Germline lookup yields CDR1 SGHTS and CDR2 YDEGEE. The CDR3 totals 15 residues. CDR3 region: CASSWGVGQGDTQYF. The CDR3 region has the DNA TGTGCCAGCAGCTGGGGGGTAGGTCAGGGAGATACGCAGTATTTT.

This clone was seen only a few times. The chain carries TRBV28 and TRBJ2-7; 8 bases agree with TRBD2. This CDR3 comprises 15 residues. Losses at the gene ends were 1 base for V and 4 bases for J; bases not matched to a gene: 6. CDR1 and CDR2 (germline): MDHEN, SYDVKM. The CDR3 sequence: CASSLSVLAVYEQYF. The DNA of the CDR3 is TGTGCCAGCAGTTTATCGGTACTAGCGGTTTACGAGCAGTACTTC.

This sequence joins TRBV5-1 and TRBJ1-6, with 8 bases that match TRBD1. The V and J ends lost 4 bases and 10 bases, in that order; junction bases with no gene match: 4. Germline V lookup: CDR1 SGHRS, CDR2 YFSETQ. The CDR3 runs to 13 residues. The CDR3 sequence: CASSPRGQSPLHF. CDR3 sequence (DNA): TGCGCCAGCAGCCCCAGGGGGCAATCACCCCTCCACTTT. Filled out from reference TRBV5-1 and TRBJ1-6, the complete variable domain reads KAGVTQTPRYLIKTRGQQVTLSCSPISGHRSVSWYQQTPGQGLQFLFEYFSETQRNKGNFPGRFSGRQFSNSRSEMNVSTLELGDSALYLCASSPRGQSPLHFGNGTRLTVT.

The chain combines TRBV18 with TRBJ1-5; tentative D call: TRBD1 (6 bases). The germline V gene has CDR1 KGHSH and CDR2 LQKENI. V lost 5 bases, J lost 0 bases, and 14 bases lay in between. The CDR3 runs to 16 residues. The chain's CDR3 is CASSEGQPNSNQPQHF. Here the CDR3 DNA reads TGTGCCAGCTCAGAAGGACAGCCGAATAGCAATCAGCCCCAGCATTTT.

The genes are TRBV16 and TRBJ1-1; D gene uncertain. V gave up 5 bases and J gave up 1 base, with 8 bases separating them. CDR1 and CDR2 from the germline V gene are KGHSY and FQNENV. The CDR3 has 13 amino acids. CDR3: CASSSQRNTEAFF. CDR3 bases: TGTGCCAGCAGCTCTCAGCGGAACACTGAAGCTTTCTTT.

This chain joins TRBV7-9 and TRBJ2-3, with 13 bases lining up with TRBD2. Germline V gene lookup returns CDR1 SEHNR and CDR2 FQNEAQ (reference sequence). The V segment lost 2 bases and the J segment 2 bases; nucleotides outside the gene matches: 10. CDR3 length: 19 amino acids. The DNA for the CDR3 is TGTGCCAGCAGCTTAAACCCCCCCGGACTAGCGGGGGTCACAGATACGCAGTATTTT. Its protein is CASSLNPPGLAGVTDTQYF.

This clone showed up many times. The chain carries TRBV2 and TRBJ1-2; 12 positions match TRBD1. The J segment lost 6 bases and the V segment lost 5 bases, leaving 7 bases of the junction unmatched. The CDR3 runs 15 residues. Germline loops: CDR1 SNHLY, CDR2 FYNNEI. The CDR3 region is CASSPIGTGGDGYTF. Here the CDR3 DNA reads TGTGCCAGCAGTCCCATCGGGACAGGGGGCGATGGCTACACCTTC.

The gene calls are TRBV10-3 and TRBJ2-1; TRBD2 is a possible D gene (5 bases). The CDR3 loop spans 12 amino acids. Trimming cost V 3 bases and J 7 bases, with 7 bases left between them. Germline V gene lookup returns CDR1 ENHRY and CDR2 SYGVKD. Here the CDR3 reads CAISEPGNEQFF. Here the CDR3 DNA reads TGTGCCATCAGTGAACCGGGGAATGAGCAGTTCTTC.

At least ten counts were recorded for this clone. The gene calls are TRBV19 and TRBJ1-5, with D tentatively TRBD1 (5 bases). Germline assignment: CDR1 LNHDA and CDR2 SQIVND (reference sequence). Trimming left V 4 bases short and J 2 bases short, with 15 bases between. The CDR3 runs 16 residues. The CDR3 bases are TGTGCCAGTAGTACCCTAGGGCAGGGTGGCAATCAGCCCCAGCATTTT. It yields the protein CASSTLGQGGNQPQHF.

There are a few counts of this clone. This rearrangement joins TRBV19 to TRBJ2-7; 12 positions match TRBD1. The ends lost 6 bases at V and 5 bases at J; junction bases unmatched: 2. There are 13 residues in the CDR3. Germline V CDR1 and CDR2: LNHDA, SQIVND (reference sequence). Here the CDR3 reads CASRGTGGNEQYF. In DNA form, the CDR3 reads TGTGCCAGTAGGGGGACAGGGGGCAACGAGCAGTACTTC.

The V gene is TRBV27, the J gene TRBJ2-7, with 7 bases matching TRBD1. The CDR3 runs 14 residues. Germline CDR1 and CDR2: MNHEY and SMNVEV (reference sequence). V shed 3 bases, J shed 2 bases, and the junction held 4 bases outside the gene matches. The CDR3 loop reads CASSFSGQPYEQYF. In DNA, the CDR3 is TGTGCCAGCAGTTTTTCGGGACAGCCCTACGAGCAGTACTTC.

The chain uses TRBV24-1 and TRBJ1-2; weak D call: TRBD1 (5 bases). CDR1 is KGHDR and CDR2 is SFDVKD in the germline V gene. The V and J ends lost 6 bases and 8 bases respectively, with 18 bases between them. The CDR3 totals 14 residues. This CDR3 reads CATSRDHYSGGYTF. The CDR3, as DNA: TGTGCCACCAGTCGGGACCACTACAGCGGGGGCTACACCTTC.

The V and J genes are TRBV28 and TRBJ2-5; 10 bases are shared with TRBD1. CDR1 is MDHEN, CDR2 SYDVKM, per germline. Germline trimming cut 6 bases from V and 4 bases from J; bases unmatched to any gene: 2. This CDR3 contains 13 residues. As DNA, the CDR3 is TGTGCCAGCAGAGACAGGGGGCGAGAGACCCAGTACTTC. Translated: CASRDRGRETQYF.

The chain recombines TRBV11-2 with TRBJ1-1, with a tentative D call TRBD1 (5 bases). There are 13 residues in the CDR3. Germline V CDR1 and CDR2: SGHAT, FQNNGV. The V and J ends lost 3 bases and 3 bases respectively, with 8 bases between them. The CDR3 DNA is TGTGCCAGCAGCTTCGGGACTGACACTGAAGCTTTCTTT. This sequence encodes CASSFGTDTEAFF. Complete variable domain (other parts from reference TRBV11-2 and TRBJ1-1): EAGVAQSPRYKIIEKRQSVAFWCNPISGHATLYWYQQILGQGPKLLIQFQNNGVVDDSQLPKDRFSAERLKGVDSTLKIQPAKLEDSAVYLCASSFGTDTEAFFGQGTRLTVV.

This chain uses TRBV6-5 with TRBJ1-3, with a weak D call TRBD1 (5 bases). V lost 10 bases, J lost 1 base, and 17 bases lay in between. This CDR3 is 15 amino acids long. CDR1 and CDR2 (germline): MNHEY, SVGAGI. CDR3: CATRPGDQSGNTIYF. For the CDR3, the DNA is TGTGCCACCCGGCCGGGGGATCAATCTGGAAACACCATATATTTT.